This T cell receptor (beta chain) was obtained from a study of blood T cell repertoires in COVID-19. In germline, CDR1 is LGHNA, CDR2 YNFKEQ. The CDR3 is made up of 19 amino acids. V shed 1 base and J 0 bases; nucleotides not matched to a gene: 7. Sequenced by immunoSEQ multiplex PCR; TCRdb stores in-frame clones only, minus some. The sample shows some 170,000 clones, 70% to 90% of them seen only once. This TCR was recovered from a man aged 40-50 years with acute or convalescent COVID-19. The gene calls are TRBV4-2 and TRBJ1-3; 12 bases map to TRBD1. The specimen sequenced was peripheral blood. The CDR3 sequence is CASSQAGTGGWGSGNTIYF. In nucleotides, the CDR3 is TGTGCCAGCAGCCAAGCCGGGACAGGGGGCTGGGGCTCTGGAAACACCATATATTTT.